This is a list of T cell receptor beta chains from one sample in a study of T cells in Graves' hyperthyroidism and ophthalmopathy. Using its own MiXCR run on the multiplex PCR reads, TCRdb lists one record per CDR3 protein. The sample lists hundreds of thousands of distinct CDR3 sequences, around 20% occurring once. Sequencing was carried out using blood. These TCRs come from a young man with Graves' ophthalmopathy. The CDR3 runs from the conserved cysteine through the conserved F or W. Fields, in order: J gene, clone size, V gene, CDR3 length, CDR3 protein. Clone size, where shown, is once, few, many, or a class for clones that have expanded.

TRBJ2-1 | few | TRBV20-1 | 16 | CSARPYREASYNEQFF
TRBJ2-3 | - | TRBV5-4 | 15 | CASSLASGRKDTQYF
TRBJ1-4 | many | TRBV28 | 15 | CASSTTGNGIEKLFF
TRBJ2-5 | few | TRBV5-1 | 14 | CASSVAGSQETQYF
TRBJ2-3 | - | TRBV6-2/TRBV6-3 | 17 | CASSYSPDRGRLDTQYF
TRBJ2-1 | many | TRBV20-1 | 15 | CSAGVSGEPYNEQFF
TRBJ1-5 | many | TRBV2 | 15 | CASSGPDSLAQPQHF
TRBJ1-4 | few | TRBV30 | 11 | CAWSVERVLFF
TRBJ2-7 | few | TRBV27 | 16 | CASSLSRGQLTYEQYF
TRBJ2-1 | - | TRBV4-3 | 16 | CASSLTSTSQDVERFF
TRBJ2-2 | once | TRBV6-4 | 15 | CASSEGEGDTGELFF
TRBJ1-1 | - | TRBV19 | 19 | CASSIDPGGGYGMNTEAFF
TRBJ2-1 | few | TRBV6-1 | 15 | CASKVRDSSYNEQFF
TRBJ1-4 | - | TRBV6-5 | 16 | CASSFSRTGTYEKLFF
TRBJ2-7 | few | TRBV15 | 15 | CATSRGTVPLREQYF
TRBJ2-1 | - | TRBV25-1 | 18 | CASSEALSSSGNFNEQFF
TRBJ2-3 | many | TRBV11-2 | 14 | CASSWIRSTDTQYF
TRBJ1-3 | many | TRBV6-1 | 15 | CASSYAGGQGNTIYF
TRBJ2-5 | few | TRBV13 | 15 | CASSLGADYQETQYF
TRBJ2-3 | few | TRBV28 | 17 | CASSLRLGGRGADTQYF
TRBJ2-1 | few | TRBV12-3/TRBV12-4 | 11 | CATLAVDEQFF
TRBJ2-7 | many | TRBV28 | 14 | CASSVDRGNYEQYF
TRBJ2-7 | few | TRBV28 | 14 | CASSLQGMTYEQYF
TRBJ2-7 | - | TRBV6-2/TRBV6-3 | 16 | CASSYPGQGHLDGQYF
TRBJ2-7 | few | TRBV27 | 12 | CASSLRGREQYF
TRBJ1-2 | - | TRBV7-9 | 14 | CASSLEQLNYGYTF
TRBJ2-1 | few | TRBV13 | 15 | CASSLVVAGYNEQFF
TRBJ2-7 | - | TRBV12-3/TRBV12-4 | 14 | CASSLDVNRHEQYF
TRBJ2-7 | - | TRBV20-1 | 13 | CSAILDTDYEQYF
TRBJ2-1 | - | TRBV4-3 | 17 | CASSLSRWGGRSNEQFF
TRBJ2-3 | few | TRBV20-1 | 17 | CSARQGTSKIITDTQYF
TRBJ1-1 | many | TRBV20-1 | 16 | CSARGVNAGRDTEAFF
TRBJ2-1 | - | TRBV28 | 15 | CASKPRAGRYNEQFF
TRBJ2-3 | - | TRBV20-1 | 17 | CSARPSYRETSTDTQYF
TRBJ2-1 | many | TRBV28 | 15 | CASSYGTGRYNEQFF
TRBJ2-7 | - | TRBV2 | 16 | CATSGTSGRGAYEQYF
TRBJ2-2 | - | TRBV4-3 | 15 | CASSQDTGLTGELFF
TRBJ1-5 | - | TRBV28 | 17 | CASVPGQGDYSNQPQHF
TRBJ2-1 | few | TRBV19 | 17 | CASSRLPLAGGIREQFF
TRBJ1-6 | many | TRBV20-1 | 13 | CSANRGLNSPLHF
TRBJ2-1 | many | TRBV11-2 | 16 | CASSPRTSGLYNEQFF
TRBJ2-7 | few | TRBV27 | 14 | CASSKGGSLDEQYF
TRBJ2-7 | - | TRBV4-3 | 17 | CASSQVSIRQGASEQYF
TRBJ2-2 | - | TRBV6-4 | 15 | CASVSGINNFRELFF
TRBJ2-7 | few | TRBV10-3 | 16 | CAISESASRTGYEQYF
TRBJ1-2 | - | TRBV28 | 11 | CASRSRDGHTF
TRBJ1-2 | many | TRBV6-5 | 17 | CASSYAIDAGASYGYTF
TRBJ2-3 | - | TRBV6-1 | 13 | CASKGTGVYTQYF
TRBJ2-3 | few | TRBV18 | 16 | CASSPTGGLDTDTQYF
TRBJ1-6 | - | TRBV30 | 15 | CAWSPGTGNSSPLHF
TRBJ2-7 | many | TRBV28 | 16 | CASSLPTAPRSYEQYF
TRBJ2-3 | few | TRBV30 | 14 | CAWGRQGGIDTQYF
TRBJ2-4 | - | TRBV20-1 | 13 | CSAHRVAKNIQYF
TRBJ2-1 | many | TRBV7-2 | 17 | CASSLEGGTGVWNEQFF
TRBJ1-6 | few | TRBV28 | 15 | CASKLGTGRNSPLHF
TRBJ2-3 | few | TRBV19 | 13 | CASSNTDTDTQYF
TRBJ2-3 | - | TRBV7-8 | 16 | CASSLEAGGRTDTQYF
TRBJ2-2 | - | TRBV7-2 | 15 | CASSSRSASTGELFF
TRBJ2-7 | few | TRBV7-9 | 13 | CASSLGPSREQYF